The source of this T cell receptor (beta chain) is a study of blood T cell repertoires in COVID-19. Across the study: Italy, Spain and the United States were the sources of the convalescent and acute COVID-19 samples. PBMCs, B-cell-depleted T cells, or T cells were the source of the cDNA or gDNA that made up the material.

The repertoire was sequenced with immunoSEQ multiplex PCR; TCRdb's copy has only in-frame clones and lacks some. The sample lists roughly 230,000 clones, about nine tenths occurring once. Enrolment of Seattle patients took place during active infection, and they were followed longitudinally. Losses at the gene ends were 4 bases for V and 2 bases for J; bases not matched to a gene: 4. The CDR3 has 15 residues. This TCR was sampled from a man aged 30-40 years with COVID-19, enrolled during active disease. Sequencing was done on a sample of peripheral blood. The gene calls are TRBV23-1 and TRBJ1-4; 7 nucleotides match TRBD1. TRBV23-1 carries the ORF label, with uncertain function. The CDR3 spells CASSPKQGTNEKLFF. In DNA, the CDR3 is TGCGCCAGCAGTCCGAAACAGGGGACTAATGAAAAACTGTTTTTT.